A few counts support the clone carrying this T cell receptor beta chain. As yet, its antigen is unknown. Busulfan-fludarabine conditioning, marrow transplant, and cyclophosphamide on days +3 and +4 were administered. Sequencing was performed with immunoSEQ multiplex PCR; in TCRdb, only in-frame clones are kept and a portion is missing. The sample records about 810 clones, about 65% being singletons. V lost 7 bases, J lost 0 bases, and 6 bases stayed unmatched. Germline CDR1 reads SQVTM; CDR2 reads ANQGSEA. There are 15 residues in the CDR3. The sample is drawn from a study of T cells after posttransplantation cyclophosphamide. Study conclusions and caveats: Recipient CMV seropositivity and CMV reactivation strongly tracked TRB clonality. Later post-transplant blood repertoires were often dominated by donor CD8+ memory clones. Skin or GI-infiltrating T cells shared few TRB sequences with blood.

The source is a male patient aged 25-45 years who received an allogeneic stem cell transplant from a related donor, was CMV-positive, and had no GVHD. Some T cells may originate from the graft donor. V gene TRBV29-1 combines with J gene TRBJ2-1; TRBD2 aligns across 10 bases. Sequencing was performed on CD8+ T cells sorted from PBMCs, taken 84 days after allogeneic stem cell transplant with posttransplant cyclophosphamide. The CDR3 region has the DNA TGCAGCGCTTTTAGCGGGAGGAACTCCTACAATGAGCAGTTCTTC. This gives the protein CSAFSGRNSYNEQFF.